This TCR beta chain came from a study of beta chain features in type 1 diabetes. Germline-derived CDR1 and CDR2 are MDHEN and SYDVKM. The CDR3 has 14 amino acids. With 4 bases removed from V and 0 bases from J, the gap between germline ends came to 7 bases. Expressed TCRB transcripts were sequenced after all isolated RNA was converted to cDNA. Sequencing was performed with immunoSEQ multiplex PCR; in TCRdb, only in-frame clones are kept and a portion is missing. The sample includes about 900,000 clones, 15% to 20% seen only once; the top ten take about 0.02%. V and J are TRBV28 and TRBJ2-1; possible D gene TRBD2, 6 bases. The sequence derives from a woman aged 18 to 35 in good health. Sample: naive CD4+ T cells from blood. DNA of the CDR3: TGTGCCAGCAGTTGGCGGGGCTCCTACAATGAGCAGTTCTTC. Residues: CASSWRGSYNEQFF.